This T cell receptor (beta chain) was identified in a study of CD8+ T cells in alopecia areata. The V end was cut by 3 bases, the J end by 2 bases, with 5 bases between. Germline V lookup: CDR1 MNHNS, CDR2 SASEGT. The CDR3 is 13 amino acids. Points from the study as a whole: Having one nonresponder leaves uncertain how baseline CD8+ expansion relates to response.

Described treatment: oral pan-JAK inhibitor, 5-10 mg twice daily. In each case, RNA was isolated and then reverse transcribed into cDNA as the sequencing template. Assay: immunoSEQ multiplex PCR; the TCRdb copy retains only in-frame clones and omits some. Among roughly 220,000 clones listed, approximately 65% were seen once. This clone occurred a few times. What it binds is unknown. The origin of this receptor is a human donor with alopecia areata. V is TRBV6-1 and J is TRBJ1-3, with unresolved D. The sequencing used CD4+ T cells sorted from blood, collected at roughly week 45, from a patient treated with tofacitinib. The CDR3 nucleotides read TGTGCCAGCAGTGATCTAGCTGGAAACACCATATATTTT. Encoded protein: CASSDLAGNTIYF.